The 21 T cell receptor beta chains below come from one sample, sequenced in a study of vaccination effects on CD4 cells after COVID-19. The culture ran for about 11 days, and then CD4+ T cells were isolated. Everyone in the study got two shots of either the BNT162b2 or mRNA-1273 vaccine. Profiling relied on immunoSEQ multiplex PCR, and the TCRdb table lists in-frame clones only, not all of them. The sample lists approximately 66,000 clones, around 79% occurring once. Their antigens are not known. Source: CD4+ T cells from PBMCs cultured without peptide, taken after COVID-19 vaccination. The receptors shown here come from a human donor who received a COVID-19 vaccine.

This clone is labeled as medium-sized. The gene calls are TRBV13 and TRBJ2-2; 7 nucleotides match TRBD2. From germline, CDR1 is PRHDT and CDR2 FYEKMQ (reference sequence). Unmatched junction bases numbered 4, after V lost 5 bases and J lost 1 base. This CDR3 is 15 amino acids long. CDR3 DNA: TGTGCCAGCAGCCCCCGGGGGGTGAACACCGGGGAGCTGTTTTTT. This translates into CASSPRGVNTGELFF.

V gene TRBV9 combines with J gene TRBJ1-1, with D possibly being TRBD1 (6 bases). Germline V gene lookup returns CDR1 SGDLS and CDR2 YYNGEE. The CDR3 spans 14 residues. The germline V and J ends were trimmed by 4 bases and 4 bases, with 14 bases remaining between them. CDR3 amino acids: CASSPGAGITEAFF. The CDR3 nucleotides are TGTGCCAGCAGCCCAGGGGCGGGGATCACTGAAGCTTTCTTT.

J is TRBJ2-5 and V is TRBV7-9; D ambiguous. Germline CDR1 SEHNR, CDR2 FQNEAQ (reference sequence). The CDR3 loop spans 15 amino acids. V was cut by 5 bases and J by 7 bases, with 20 bases left in between. CDR3 protein: CASSAWTGVLGTQYF. The CDR3 coding sequence is TGTGCCAGCAGCGCGTGGACCGGCGTACTGGGGACCCAGTACTTC. The entire variable domain, with the rest obtained from reference TRBV7-9 and TRBJ2-5, is as follows: DTGVSQNPRHKITKRGQNVTFRCDPISEHNRLYWYRQTLGQGPEFLTYFQNEAQLEKSRLLSDRFSAERPKGSFSTLEIQRTEQGDSAMYLCASSAWTGVLGTQYFGPGTRLLVL.

This clone was seen a handful of times. The chain carries TRBV2 and TRBJ1-2; D may be TRBD1 (6 bases). The CDR3 consists of 14 residues. The V gene's germline CDR1 is SNHLY and CDR2 FYNNEI. V was shortened by 3 bases and J by 5 bases, with 13 bases between the two germline ends. The DNA of the CDR3 is TGTGCCAGCAGTGATCGGGGGGCGGTTTATGGCTACACCTTC. It encodes CASSDRGAVYGYTF.

The V gene is TRBV6-2 or TRBV6-3, the J gene TRBJ1-1, with 7 positions matching TRBD1. CDR1 and CDR2 (germline): MNHEY, SVGEGT. This CDR3 is built from 17 residues. Trimming removed 1 base from V and 2 bases from J; junction bases left unmatched: 10. CDR3 region: CASSYFRWEGANTEAFF. CDR3 in DNA: TGTGCCAGCAGTTACTTCAGGTGGGAGGGGGCTAACACTGAAGCTTTCTTT.

The table lists this clone with a few counts. This sequence joins TRBV14 and TRBJ1-2; D ambiguous. The CDR3 consists of 13 residues. Per the germline V gene, CDR1 is SGHDN and CDR2 is FVKESK. Deletions cut 0 bases from V and 5 bases from J, with 7 bases between. CDR3 coding DNA: TGTGCCAGCAGCCAAGATAACGAATATGGCTACACCTTC. Its translation: CASSQDNEYGYTF.

The chain couples TRBV5-8 to TRBJ1-6; 7 nucleotides line up with TRBD1. Germline assignment: CDR1 SGHTS and CDR2 YDEGEE. V gave up 4 bases and J gave up 8 bases; unmatched junction bases: 6. This CDR3 is 14 amino acids long. CDR3 amino acids: CASSRQGMDSPLHF. The CDR3 nucleotides are TGTGCCAGCAGCCGACAGGGTATGGATTCACCCCTCCACTTT.

The chain links TRBV30 to TRBJ2-3, with no clear D. The germline V and J ends were trimmed by 1 base and 4 bases, with 6 bases remaining between them. The CDR3 runs 12 residues. Germline CDR1 is GTSNPN and CDR2 is SVGIG (reference sequence). DNA for the CDR3: TGTGCCTGGAGTGCCCAATCAGATACGCAGTATTTT. This sequence encodes CAWSAQSDTQYF.

The chain's CDR3 is CASSRGPPEAQYF. The CDR3 nucleotides read TGCGCCAGCAGCAGAGGACCCCCCGAAGCGCAGTATTTT. The chain employs TRBV5-1 and TRBJ2-3; D call uncertain. Deletions cut 4 bases from V and 10 bases from J, with 16 bases between. There are 13 residues in the CDR3. CDR1 is SGHRS, CDR2 YFSETQ, per germline. Supplemented by reference TRBV5-1 and TRBJ2-3, the full variable domain reads KAGVTQTPRYLIKTRGQQVTLSCSPISGHRSVSWYQQTPGQGLQFLFEYFSETQRNKGNFPGRFSGRQFSNSRSEMNVSTLELGDSALYLCASSRGPPEAQYFGPGTRLTVL.

This clone was seen just once. This chain connects TRBV13 to TRBJ1-3, with no clear D. With 2 bases removed from V and 3 bases from J, the gap between germline ends came to 8 bases. In germline, CDR1 is PRHDT, CDR2 FYEKMQ (reference sequence). The CDR3 contains 14 residues. This chain's CDR3 is CASSLRGGGNTIYF. The DNA for the CDR3 is TGTGCCAGCAGCTTAAGAGGAGGTGGAAACACCATATATTTT.

This clone came up a few times. CDR3 sequence (DNA): TGCGCCAGCAGCTGGGGACAGGGATTTGACTATGGCTACACCTTC. Translating gives CASSWGQGFDYGYTF. The chain carries TRBV5-1 and TRBJ1-2, with 9 nucleotides matching TRBD1. This CDR3 comprises 15 residues. Germline loops: CDR1 SGHRS, CDR2 YFSETQ. The junction had 6 bases not matched to a gene; V was cut back by 3 bases and J by 3 bases.

This clone was picked up a small number of times. This chain connects TRBV7-3 to TRBJ1-2; D unresolved. Germline lookup yields CDR1 SGHTA and CDR2 FQGTGA. The CDR3 has 14 residues. Trimming cost V 0 bases and J 1 base, with 6 bases left between them. CDR3 amino acids: CASSLTGSNYGYTF. Written as DNA, the CDR3 is TGTGCCAGCAGCTTAACGGGTAGTAACTATGGCTACACCTTC.

This chain joins TRBV28 and TRBJ1-5; tentative D call: TRBD1 (5 bases). CDR1 and CDR2 (germline): MDHEN, SYDVKM. The CDR3 consists of 14 residues. V shed 6 bases and J shed 6 bases, with 15 bases lying between them. The CDR3 loop reads CASSPGGVPQPQHF. The DNA of the CDR3 is TGTGCCAGCAGCCCCGGAGGGGTCCCTCAGCCCCAGCATTTT. The complete variable domain, with remaining parts taken from reference TRBV28 and TRBJ1-5, reads DVKVTQSSRYLVKRTGEKVFLECVQDMDHENMFWYRQDPGLGLRLIYFSYDVKMKEKGDIPEGYSVSREKKERFSLILESASTNQTSMYLCASSPGGVPQPQHFGDGTRLSIL.

This clone showed up just a few times. This CDR3 is CASGPGLAGLNEQFF. The CDR3 nucleotides read TGTGCTAGTGGCCCGGGACTAGCGGGGTTAAATGAGCAGTTCTTC. The rearrangement uses TRBV12-5 and TRBJ2-1; 13 positions match TRBD2. The CDR3 runs 15 residues. Trimming at V came to 6 bases and at J to 7 bases, leaving 6 bases not matched to a gene. Germline-derived CDR1 and CDR2 are LGHNT and FRNRAP.

This chain links TRBV6-5 with TRBJ2-5; D is uncertain. The germline V and J ends were trimmed by 7 bases and 3 bases, with 9 bases remaining between them. Germline values: CDR1 MNHEY, CDR2 SVGAGI. The CDR3 is made up of 12 amino acids. The CDR3 nucleotides are TGTGCCAGCATAGACACGAAAGAGACCCAGTACTTC. It specifies CASIDTKETQYF.

This chain uses TRBV9 with TRBJ2-3; 10 bases agree with TRBD2. This CDR3 spans 16 amino acids. V shed 0 bases, J shed 3 bases, and the junction held 4 bases outside the gene matches. CDR1 and CDR2 from the germline V gene are SGDLS and YYNGEE. CDR3: CASSVVVAGGTDTQYF. CDR3 nucleotides: TGTGCCAGCAGCGTAGTGGTAGCGGGGGGTACAGATACGCAGTATTTT.

In this sample, this clone turned up a few times. The chain links TRBV29-1 to TRBJ2-3; D unresolved. The CDR3 consists of 12 residues. The V gene lost 4 bases and the J gene lost 0 bases, with 5 bases spanning the gap. Germline CDR1 reads SQVTM; CDR2 reads ANQGSEA. The CDR3 loop reads CSVGRSTDTQYF. In nucleotides, the CDR3 is TGCAGCGTTGGGAGAAGCACAGATACGCAGTATTTT.

The chain couples TRBV2 to TRBJ1-6; TRBD1 is a possible D gene (6 bases). The germline V gene encodes CDR1 SNHLY and CDR2 FYNNEI. This CDR3 comprises 15 residues. V dropped 6 bases and J dropped 4 bases, with 13 bases sitting between them. CDR3 sequence: CASRARQEYNSPLHF. The CDR3, as DNA: TGTGCCAGCAGGGCAAGACAGGAGTATAATTCACCCCTCCACTTT.

V and J are TRBV9 and TRBJ2-5; D is ambiguous. Per the germline V gene, CDR1 is SGDLS and CDR2 is YYNGEE. CDR3 length: 15 amino acids. V was trimmed by 4 bases and J by 2 bases, leaving 15 bases between them. CDR3 DNA: TGTGCCAGCAGCCCGGGCAGTATGGTTCAAGAGACCCAGTACTTC. Translating gives CASSPGSMVQETQYF. The full variable domain, in which reference TRBV9 and TRBJ2-5 provide the parts outside the CDR3, is DSGVTQTPKHLITATGQRVTLRCSPRSGDLSVYWYQQSLDQGLQFLIQYYNGEERAKGNILERFSAQQFPDLHSELNLSSLELGDSALYFCASSPGSMVQETQYFGPGTRLLVL.

This chain connects TRBV6-6 to TRBJ2-5; TRBD2 aligns across 12 bases. V dropped 7 bases and J dropped 4; count of bases not matched to a gene: 10. Germline CDR1 is MNHNY and CDR2 is SVGAGI (reference sequence). CDR3 length equals 16 residues. The CDR3 loop reads CASKPLAGGGRETQYF. The CDR3 bases are TGTGCCAGCAAACCACTAGCGGGGGGTGGTCGAGAGACCCAGTACTTC.

This clone was seen a handful of times. J is TRBJ1-2 and V is TRBV18; no clear D. Germline V CDR1 and CDR2: KGHSH, LQKENI. Trimming stripped 3 bases from V and 4 bases from J, with 12 bases between. This CDR3 has 14 residues. The CDR3 here is CASSPSGRAYGYTF. As DNA, the CDR3 is TGTGCCAGCTCACCGTCCGGCCGGGCCTATGGCTACACCTTC.